The 14 T cell receptor beta chains below all came from one sample that was sequenced in a study of blood T cell repertoires in COVID-19. Repertoires were generated with immunoSEQ multiplex PCR, while TCRdb's copy carries only in-frame clones and drops some. The repertoire includes 45,000 to 50,000 clones, 75% to 90% of them detected once, and around a third sits in the top ten. Sequencing was done on a sample of peripheral blood. Every receptor here comes from a woman of 80 years or more with COVID-19, enrolled during active disease.

This sequence joins TRBV7-9 and TRBJ2-7, with TRBD1 as a possible D gene (6 bases). Trimming took off 5 bases at V and 0 bases at J, with 11 bases between the two ends. This CDR3 comprises 14 residues. Germline V lookup: CDR1 SEHNR, CDR2 FQNEAQ (reference sequence). This CDR3 is CASSQGGSSYEQYF. Written as DNA, the CDR3 is TGTGCCAGCAGCCAAGGGGGAAGCTCCTACGAGCAGTACTTC.

This chain uses TRBV6-5 with TRBJ2-1; the match to TRBD2 covers 13 bases. Trimming removed 4 bases from V and 7 bases from J; junction bases left unmatched: 4. Germline V gene data show CDR1 as MNHEY and CDR2 as SVGAGI. The CDR3 sequence is 15 residues long. In DNA form, the CDR3 reads TGTGCCAGCAGTTGGACTAGCGGGAGAAGAAATGAGCAGTTCTTC. Amino acid sequence: CASSWTSGRRNEQFF.

The chain combines TRBV11-2 with TRBJ1-3; D not certain. V lost 8 bases and J lost 4, with 9 bases in between. Germline CDR1 and CDR2: SGHAT and FQNNGV. There are 12 residues in the CDR3. The CDR3 coding sequence is TGTGCCAGCCGCCGGGTGGGAAACACCATATATTTT. It codes for CASRRVGNTIYF.

V is TRBV5-5 and J is TRBJ2-2; weak D call: TRBD2 (6 bases). Germline CDR1 SGHKS, CDR2 YYEKEE (reference sequence). This CDR3 comprises 16 residues. V shed 0 bases and J shed 6 bases, with 15 bases lying between them. CDR3 protein: CASSLARLGLAGELFF. In DNA, the CDR3 is TGTGCCAGCAGCTTGGCGAGACTAGGCCTGGCCGGGGAGCTGTTTTTT.

The chain employs TRBV11-2 and TRBJ1-5; possibly TRBD1 for D (5 bases). CDR1 and CDR2 (germline): SGHAT, FQNNGV. This CDR3 contains 13 residues. V was clipped by 1 base and J by 7 bases, with 8 bases between them. As DNA, the CDR3 is TGTGCCAGCAGCTTAGGACAGCAACAGCCCCAGCATTTT. This sequence encodes CASSLGQQQPQHF.

This chain connects TRBV28 to TRBJ1-1, with TRBD1 as a possible D gene (5 bases). The CDR3 loop spans 13 amino acids. Trimming pared 3 bases from V and 8 bases from J, leaving 13 bases between. Germline V gene data show CDR1 as MDHEN and CDR2 as SYDVKM. The CDR3 nucleotides are TGTGCCAGCAGTTTTGGGGGGGTCTGGGAAGCTTTCTTT. Translation gives CASSFGGVWEAFF.

This chain uses TRBV4-3 with TRBJ2-5, with 8 bases that match TRBD1. The CDR3 extends over 15 amino acids. The V and J ends lost 1 base and 2 bases, in that order; junction bases with no gene match: 3. Germline V gene data show CDR1 as LGHNA and CDR2 as YSLEER. The CDR3 here is CASSQGQGRQETQYF. CDR3 nucleotide sequence: TGCGCCAGCAGCCAAGGACAGGGGCGACAAGAGACCCAGTACTTC.

V usage is TRBV18 and J usage is TRBJ2-5; maybe TRBD2 (6 bases). Trimming pared 3 bases from V and 4 bases from J, leaving 15 bases between. The V gene's germline CDR1 is KGHSH and CDR2 LQKENI. The CDR3 runs 15 residues. Here the CDR3 reads CASSPVTSDVETQYF. In DNA form, the CDR3 reads TGTGCCAGCTCACCCGTGACTAGTGATGTAGAGACCCAGTACTTC.

This chain joins TRBV6-6 and TRBJ1-1; D is perhaps TRBD1 (5 bases). Germline values: CDR1 MNHNY, CDR2 SVGAGI (reference sequence). V shed 3 bases and J shed 5 bases, with 10 bases lying between them. This CDR3 contains 13 residues. Here the CDR3 reads CASSYGGETEAFF. In DNA form, the CDR3 reads TGTGCCAGCAGTTATGGGGGGGAGACTGAAGCTTTCTTT.

The chain combines TRBV10-3 with TRBJ1-6, with TRBD1 matching over 8 bases. CDR1 and CDR2 (germline): ENHRY, SYGVKD. J gave up 8 bases and V 0 bases, and 3 bases lay outside the gene matches. This CDR3 is 15 amino acids long. The CDR3: CAISESDRDYSPLHF. The CDR3 DNA sequence: TGTGCCATCAGTGAGTCGGACAGGGATTATTCACCCCTCCACTTT.

The chain uses TRBV18 and TRBJ1-1; D uncertain. Trimming removed 6 bases at V and 1 base at J, with 9 bases between. Per the germline V gene, CDR1 is KGHSH and CDR2 is LQKENI. The CDR3 sequence is 13 residues long. DNA for the CDR3: TGTGCCAGCTCGGCCCGACAGAACACTGAAGCTTTCTTT. As protein: CASSARQNTEAFF.

This chain joins TRBV18 and TRBJ2-3, with D maybe TRBD1 (6 bases). Trimming stripped 6 bases from V and 5 bases from J, with 12 bases between. Germline CDR1 is KGHSH and CDR2 is LQKENI. This CDR3 comprises 13 residues. CDR3 in amino acids: CASSPTGIDTQYF. The CDR3 DNA reads as TGTGCCAGCTCCCCCACAGGGATAGATACGCAGTATTTT.

The chain joins TRBV18 to TRBJ1-5; 7 bases line up with TRBD1. The junction had 2 bases not matched to a gene; V was cut back by 3 bases and J by 3 bases. From germline, CDR1 is KGHSH and CDR2 LQKENI. The CDR3 totals 14 residues. CDR3 bases: TGTGCCAGCTCACCGACAGGGCACAATCAGCCCCAGCATTTT. The encoded protein is CASSPTGHNQPQHF.

The rearrangement uses TRBV7-9 and TRBJ1-1, with D unclear. From germline, CDR1 is SEHNR and CDR2 FQNEAQ (reference sequence). V shed 2 bases and J shed 4 bases, with 11 bases lying between them. The CDR3 covers 14 residues. The CDR3 is CASSLSSAVTEAFF. CDR3 DNA: TGTGCCAGCAGCTTAAGTTCCGCAGTCACTGAAGCTTTCTTT.